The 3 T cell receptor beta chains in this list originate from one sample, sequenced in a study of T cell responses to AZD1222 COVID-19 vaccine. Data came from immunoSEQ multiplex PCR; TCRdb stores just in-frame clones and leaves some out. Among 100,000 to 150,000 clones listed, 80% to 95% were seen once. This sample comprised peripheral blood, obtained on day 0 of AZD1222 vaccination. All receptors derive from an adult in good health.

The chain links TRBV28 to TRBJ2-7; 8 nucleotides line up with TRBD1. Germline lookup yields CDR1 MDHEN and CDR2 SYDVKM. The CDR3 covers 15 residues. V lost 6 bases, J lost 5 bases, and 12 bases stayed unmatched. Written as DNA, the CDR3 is TGTGCCAGCAGCCCCAAACAGGGGGGCATCCACGAGCAGTACTTC. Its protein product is CASSPKQGGIHEQYF.

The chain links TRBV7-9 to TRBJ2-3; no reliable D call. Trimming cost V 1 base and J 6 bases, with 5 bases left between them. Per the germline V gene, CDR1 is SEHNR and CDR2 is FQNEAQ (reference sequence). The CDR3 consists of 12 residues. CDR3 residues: CASSLVGDTQYF. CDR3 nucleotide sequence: TGTGCCAGCAGCTTAGTGGGGGATACGCAGTATTTT.

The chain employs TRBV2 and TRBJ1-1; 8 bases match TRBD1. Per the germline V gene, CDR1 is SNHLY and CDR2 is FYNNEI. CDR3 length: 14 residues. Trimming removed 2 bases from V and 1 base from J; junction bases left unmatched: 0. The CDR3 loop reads CASSEQGANTEAFF. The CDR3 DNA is TGTGCCAGCAGTGAACAGGGGGCGAACACTGAAGCTTTCTTT.